The 28 T cell receptor beta chains given below trace back to one sample, sequenced in a study of T cell repertoires in cytomegalovirus infection. MiXCR was run by TCRdb on the reads, yielding one entry per CDR3 protein. Altogether about 770,000 distinct CDR3 sequences are present, about 27% being singletons, with the ten largest covering about an eighth. Antigens for these TCRs are unknown. Sequenced here: cultured CD8+ T cells from PBMCs, sampled from culture after CMV antigen stimulation. Receptors were obtained from a human donor in good health (CMV status not recorded). Some clones in this sample may be carry-over from other donors' samples.

This chain uses TRBV27 with TRBJ1-6, with a weak D call TRBD1 (6 bases). The V end lost 5 bases, the J end lost 0 bases, and 11 bases lay between the germline ends. The length of the CDR3 is 16 residues. Per the germline V gene, CDR1 is MNHEY and CDR2 is SMNVEV (reference sequence). CDR3 sequence reads: CASSNDRSSYNSPLHF. The CDR3 DNA sequence: TGTGCCAGCAGTAATGACAGGAGCTCCTATAATTCACCCCTCCACTTT.

This clonotype was seen only a few times. The rearrangement links TRBV19 to TRBJ2-3; D might be TRBD2 (6 bases). Trimming cost V 1 base and J 1 base, with 9 bases left between them. The CDR3 loop spans 15 amino acids. Per the germline V gene, CDR1 is LNHDA and CDR2 is SQIVND (reference sequence). CDR3 loop: CASSIGGAGTDTQYF. Written as DNA, the CDR3 is TGTGCCAGTAGTATAGGCGGGGCGGGCACAGATACGCAGTATTTT.

This clonotype was recorded a few times. This chain connects TRBV7-6 to TRBJ2-3; TRBD2 is a possible D gene (5 bases). Trimming shortened V by 5 bases and J by 3 bases, and 12 bases separated the two germline ends. There are 14 residues in the CDR3. Germline CDR1 reads SGHVS; CDR2 reads FNYEAQ. The CDR3 region has the DNA TGTGCCAGCAGCCTTCTGAGGGTTACAGATACGCAGTATTTT. Translated: CASSLLRVTDTQYF.

The chain has TRBV13 and TRBJ1-1, with a possible D match to TRBD1 (5 bases). This CDR3 is 15 amino acids long. With 5 bases removed from V and 0 bases from J, the gap between germline ends came to 13 bases. Per germline, CDR1 PRHDT and CDR2 FYEKMQ (reference sequence). CDR3 DNA: TGTGCCAGCAGCCCCCGACAGATCATGAACACTGAAGCTTTCTTT. Translating it yields CASSPRQIMNTEAFF.

This clonotype was observed a few times. This chain links TRBV7-6 with TRBJ2-1; 10 nucleotides agree with TRBD2. Unmatched junction bases numbered 6, after V lost 0 bases and J lost 7 bases. CDR1 SGHVS and CDR2 FNYEAQ come from the germline V gene. The CDR3 extends over 16 amino acids. CDR3 region: CASSLAFSGGLNEQFF. CDR3 coding DNA: TGTGCCAGCAGCTTAGCGTTTAGCGGGGGGCTGAATGAGCAGTTCTTC.

The genes are TRBV7-9 and TRBJ1-1; 11 bases line up with TRBD1. V lost 3 bases, J lost 0 bases, and 6 bases stayed unmatched. Germline assignment: CDR1 SEHNR and CDR2 FQNEAQ (reference sequence). This CDR3 is built from 17 residues. CDR3 in amino acids: CASSFTDRGLLNTEAFF. In DNA form, the CDR3 reads TGTGCCAGCAGCTTTACGGACAGGGGGCTTTTGAACACTGAAGCTTTCTTT.

This clonotype was seen once. The chain combines TRBV5-4 with TRBJ2-1, with D possibly TRBD1 on 6 matching bases. Trimming removed 7 bases at V and 2 bases at J, with 13 bases between. Germline V gives CDR1 SGHNT, CDR2 YYREEE (reference sequence). This CDR3 has 14 amino acids. DNA of the CDR3: TGTGCCAGCGGCAACAGGGAGACCTACAATGAGCAGTTCTTC. It yields the protein CASGNRETYNEQFF.

The sample holds a few counts of this clonotype. V usage is TRBV12-3 or TRBV12-4 and J usage is TRBJ1-1; D uncertain. V was clipped by 6 bases and J by 0 bases, with 11 bases between them. This CDR3 spans 14 amino acids. As DNA, the CDR3 is TGTGCCAGCAGGGCCTGGGAGATGAACACTGAAGCTTTCTTT. As protein: CASRAWEMNTEAFF.

The table lists this clonotype with a few counts. The rearrangement links TRBV9 to TRBJ2-7; D could derive from TRBD1 or TRBD2 (5 bases each). CDR1 and CDR2 (germline): SGDLS, YYNGEE. Trimming cost V 4 bases and J 3 bases, with 17 bases left between them. CDR3 length equals 15 residues. CDR3 protein: CASSPEGQVLYEQYF. The CDR3, as DNA: TGTGCCAGCAGCCCCGAGGGGCAGGTACTCTACGAGCAGTACTTC.

The chain recombines TRBV27 with TRBJ2-5; 8 bases are shared with TRBD1. The CDR3 is 15 residues long. CDR1 and CDR2 (germline): MNHEY, SMNVEV (reference sequence). Germline trimming cut 8 bases from V and 4 bases from J; bases unmatched to any gene: 12. CDR3 DNA: TGTGCCAGCTCCCCTTGGACAGGGATAGGAGAGACCCAGTACTTC. Its protein is CASSPWTGIGETQYF.

This rearrangement joins TRBV4-2 to TRBJ2-3; TRBD2 might be the D (6 bases). V lost 4 bases and J 5 bases, leaving 13 bases between the germline ends. The CDR3 is 14 amino acids. Germline V gives CDR1 LGHNA, CDR2 YNFKEQ. The CDR3 spells CASSLGTELDTQYF. For the CDR3, the DNA is TGTGCCAGCAGCCTCGGGACTGAATTAGATACGCAGTATTTT.

This clonotype was seen repeatedly, ten times or more. The chain employs TRBV7-2 and TRBJ1-3; no clear D. This CDR3 region has 15 residues. V was clipped by 1 base and J by 0 bases, with 7 bases between them. Germline CDR1 reads SGHTA; CDR2 reads FQGNSA. The CDR3 bases are TGTGCCAGCAGCTTAGATCGGCTCTCTGGAAACACCATATATTTT. It is translated as CASSLDRLSGNTIYF. Using reference TRBV7-2 and TRBJ1-3 for the parts outside the CDR3, the full variable domain is GAGVSQSPSNKVTEKGKDVELRCDPISGHTALYWYRQSLGQGLEFLIYFQGNSAPDKSGLPSDRFSAERTGGSVSTLTIQRTQQEDSAVYLCASSLDRLSGNTIYFGEGSWLTVV.

The chain employs TRBV24-1 and TRBJ2-3; 12 positions agree with TRBD2. CDR3 size: 16 residues. With 4 bases clipped from V and 6 bases from J, the junction kept 7 bases outside the gene matches. Germline V gives CDR1 KGHDR, CDR2 SFDVKD. In DNA, the CDR3 is TGTGCCACCAGTGACCGGACTAGCGGGGATAGGGATACGCAGTATTTT. It yields the protein CATSDRTSGDRDTQYF.

This clonotype was recorded a few times. V usage is TRBV28 and J usage is TRBJ2-3, with D possibly matching TRBD2 (6 bases). Germline assignment: CDR1 MDHEN and CDR2 SYDVKM. This CDR3 contains 16 residues. V shed 5 bases and J shed 3 bases, with 18 bases lying between them. In DNA form, the CDR3 reads TGTGCCAGCAGTCTCTCCGGGACTCAGGGAACAGATACGCAGTATTTT. Residues: CASSLSGTQGTDTQYF. The variable domain in full, completed from reference TRBV28 and TRBJ2-3, reads DVKVTQSSRYLVKRTGEKVFLECVQDMDHENMFWYRQDPGLGLRLIYFSYDVKMKEKGDIPEGYSVSREKKERFSLILESASTNQTSMYLCASSLSGTQGTDTQYFGPGTRLTVL.

This clonotype was detected only a few times. The chain couples TRBV6-5 to TRBJ2-3, with 11 bases identical to TRBD2. V lost 0 bases and J lost 2; bases outside the gene matches: 4. The germline CDR1 and CDR2 sequences are MNHEY and SVGAGI. The CDR3 totals 17 residues. The CDR3 is CASSYSSTSGDTDTQYF. CDR3 nucleotide sequence: TGTGCCAGCAGTTACTCGTCGACTAGCGGGGACACAGATACGCAGTATTTT.

This clonotype was seen once. The chain couples TRBV27 to TRBJ1-2; D is unclear. CDR3 length equals 13 residues. The V gene's germline CDR1 is MNHEY and CDR2 SMNVEV (reference sequence). V shed 4 bases and J shed 8 bases, with 14 bases lying between them. The CDR3 nucleotides read TGTGCCAGCAGTTCCAGAGGCTCCTTCGGCTACACCTTC. Protein product: CASSSRGSFGYTF.

V and J are TRBV11-2 and TRBJ1-3; 9 bases line up with TRBD1. In germline, CDR1 is SGHAT, CDR2 FQNNGV. CDR3 length: 17 residues. The V gene end was trimmed by 3 bases and the J gene end by 0 bases; junction bases not matched to a gene: 6. For the CDR3, the DNA is TGTGCCAGCAGCTTTAACAGGGGGCATCGCTCTGGAAACACCATATATTTT. Residues: CASSFNRGHRSGNTIYF.

This chain connects TRBV24-1 to TRBJ2-2; 9 bases map to TRBD1. CDR1 and CDR2 from the germline V gene are KGHDR and SFDVKD. This CDR3 is built from 15 residues. V shed 9 bases, J shed 6 bases, and the junction held 10 bases outside the gene matches. The CDR3 DNA reads TGTGCCACCCTTTCCGGGACAGGGTGGCCCGGGGAGCTGTTTTTT. Protein sequence: CATLSGTGWPGELFF.

The V call is TRBV6-8, the J call TRBJ1-1; D gene ambiguous. V lost 0 bases to trimming and J lost 6 bases, with 14 bases between them. From germline, CDR1 is MNHGY and CDR2 SAAAGT. The CDR3 length is 15 residues. The CDR3 bases are TGTGCCAGCAGTTACTCTGGTGGTTCGGCCGCTGAAGCTTTCTTT. Protein product: CASSYSGGSAAEAFF.

This clonotype came up a few times. The rearrangement links TRBV27 to TRBJ2-7; 7 bases agree with TRBD1. Germline loops: CDR1 MNHEY, CDR2 SMNVEV (reference sequence). CDR3 length equals 14 residues. Trimming cost V 5 bases and J 3 bases; bases outside gene matches: 7. CDR3 protein: CASSQWDRVYEQYF. The CDR3 coding sequence is TGTGCCAGCAGTCAATGGGACAGAGTCTACGAGCAGTACTTC.

A few counts support this clonotype. The rearrangement uses TRBV28 and TRBJ2-5, with 9 bases identical to TRBD2. CDR3 length equals 16 residues. Germline trimming cut 3 bases from V and 1 base from J; bases unmatched to any gene: 6. Germline loops: CDR1 MDHEN, CDR2 SYDVKM. In DNA form, the CDR3 reads TGTGCCAGCAGTTTCGACCTAGCGGGGATCCAAGAGACCCAGTACTTC. Protein: CASSFDLAGIQETQYF.

This clonotype came up many times. The rearrangement links TRBV7-9 to TRBJ2-7, with no clear D. V lost 0 bases and J lost 3, with 15 bases in between. This CDR3 is 16 amino acids long. Germline CDR1 and CDR2: SEHNR and FQNEAQ (reference sequence). The CDR3: CASSLALVDRDYEQYF. The CDR3 DNA sequence: TGTGCCAGCAGCTTAGCGCTAGTCGACCGAGACTACGAGCAGTACTTC.

This chain connects TRBV12-5 to TRBJ1-1, with 7 bases identical to TRBD1. The CDR3 is made up of 16 amino acids. J gave up 4 bases and V 2 bases, and 10 bases lay outside the gene matches. CDR1 LGHNT and CDR2 FRNRAP come from the germline V gene. The CDR3 loop reads CASGLSAYRGGTEAFF. CDR3 coding DNA: TGTGCTAGTGGTTTGTCGGCTTACAGGGGAGGCACTGAAGCTTTCTTT.

The chain carries TRBV6-6 and TRBJ1-1, with D unresolved. The V end was cut by 2 bases, the J end by 1 base, with 8 bases between. Germline V lookup: CDR1 MNHNY, CDR2 SVGAGI (reference sequence). This CDR3 has 14 amino acids. The DNA for the CDR3 is TGTGCCAGCAGTTACACCAGTACGAACACTGAAGCTTTCTTT. It yields the protein CASSYTSTNTEAFF.

This clonotype was counted ten times or more. The chain carries TRBV7-6 and TRBJ1-4; D remains ambiguous. The CDR3 totals 12 residues. CDR1 SGHVS and CDR2 FNYEAQ come from the germline V gene. V lost 4 bases and J lost 5, with 5 bases in between. The CDR3: CASSSPNEKLFF. CDR3 nucleotide sequence: TGTGCCAGCAGCTCGCCCAATGAAAAACTGTTTTTT. The whole variable domain, filled in from reference TRBV7-6 and TRBJ1-4, reads GAGVSQSPRYKVTKRGQDVALRCDPISGHVSLYWYRQALGQGPEFLTYFNYEAQQDKSGLPNDRFSAERPEGSISTLTIQRTEQRDSAMYRCASSSPNEKLFFGSGTQLSVL.

This clonotype was picked up a small number of times. The V and J genes are TRBV6-6 and TRBJ2-7, with D perhaps TRBD1 (6 bases). The V end lost 6 bases, the J end lost 3 bases, and 15 bases lay between the germline ends. Germline V CDR1 and CDR2: MNHNY, SVGAGI (reference sequence). CDR3 length: 14 amino acids. This CDR3 reads CASRPVDSHYEQYV. In DNA form, the CDR3 reads TGTGCCAGCAGGCCAGTGGACAGCCACTACGAGCAGTACGTC.

This clonotype was observed a few times. Written as DNA, the CDR3 is TGTGCCAGTAGTGCAGGGTCTTCCTACGAGCAGTACGTC. Encoded protein: CASSAGSSYEQYV. The V and J genes are TRBV19 and TRBJ2-7, with D tentatively TRBD1 (5 bases). V was cut by 5 bases and J by 1 base, with 9 bases left in between. This CDR3 spans 13 amino acids. Per germline, CDR1 LNHDA and CDR2 SQIVND (reference sequence).

The chain has TRBV27 and TRBJ1-1; D remains ambiguous. Trimming removed 2 bases from V and 4 bases from J, with 11 bases in between. The CDR3 loop spans 14 amino acids. Germline values: CDR1 MNHEY, CDR2 SMNVEV (reference sequence). CDR3 residues: CASSLGRVGTEAFF. The CDR3 region has the DNA TGTGCCAGCAGTTTAGGGAGGGTTGGCACTGAAGCTTTCTTT.